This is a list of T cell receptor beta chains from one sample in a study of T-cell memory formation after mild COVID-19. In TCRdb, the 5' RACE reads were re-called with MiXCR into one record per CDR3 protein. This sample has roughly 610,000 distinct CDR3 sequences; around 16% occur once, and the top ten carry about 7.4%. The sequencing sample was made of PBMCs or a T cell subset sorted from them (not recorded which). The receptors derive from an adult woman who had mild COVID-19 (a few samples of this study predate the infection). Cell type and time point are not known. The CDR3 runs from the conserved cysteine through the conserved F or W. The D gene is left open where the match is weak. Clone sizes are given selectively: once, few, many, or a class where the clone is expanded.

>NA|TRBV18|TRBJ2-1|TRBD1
CASSPSRGQSYNEQFF
TGTGCCAGCTCACCATCCAGGGGGCAATCCTACAATGAGCAGTTCTTC
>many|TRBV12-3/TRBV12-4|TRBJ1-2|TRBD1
CASSRTGNYGYTF
TGTGCCAGCAGCCGGACAGGGAACTATGGCTACACCTTC
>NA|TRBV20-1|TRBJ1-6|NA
CSARDSRPGTHF
TGCAGTGCTAGAGATTCGCGGCCAGGGACACACTTT
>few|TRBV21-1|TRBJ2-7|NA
CASSTRFTYEQYF
TGTGCCAGCAGCACAAGATTTACCTACGAGCAGTACTTC
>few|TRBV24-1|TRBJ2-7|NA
CATSDVGRLYF
TGTGCCACCAGTGATGTTGGCAGGCTGTACTTC
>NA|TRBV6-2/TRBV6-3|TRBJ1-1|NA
CASSYAGVGTEAFF
TGTGCCAGCAGTTACGCAGGGGTGGGAACTGAAGCTTTCTTT
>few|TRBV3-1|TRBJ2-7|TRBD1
CASSQDWQGDGDEQYF
TGTGCCAGCAGCCAAGATTGGCAGGGGGATGGTGACGAGCAGTACTTC
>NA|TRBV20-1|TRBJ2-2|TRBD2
CSARRAGDFTGELFF
TGCAGTGCTAGACGAGCGGGAGATTTCACCGGGGAGCTGTTTTTT
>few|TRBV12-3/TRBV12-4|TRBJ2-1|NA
CASSARAMRGSYNEQFF
TGTGCCAGCAGTGCCAGGGCCATGAGAGGCTCCTACAATGAGCAGTTCTTC
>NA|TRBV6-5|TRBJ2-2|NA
CASSYPSGRNTGELFF
TGTGCCAGCAGTTACCCGAGCGGAAGGAACACCGGGGAGCTGTTTTTT
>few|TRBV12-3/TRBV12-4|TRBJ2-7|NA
CASRQGRLYEQYF
TGTGCCAGCAGGCAGGGACGGCTCTACGAGCAGTACTTC
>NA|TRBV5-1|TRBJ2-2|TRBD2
CASSPGASGDTGELFF
TGCGCCAGCAGCCCCGGGGCTAGCGGGGACACCGGGGAGCTGTTTTTT
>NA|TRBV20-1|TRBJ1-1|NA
CSARDWQIANTEAFF
TGCAGTGCTAGAGATTGGCAGATAGCGAACACTGAAGCTTTCTTT
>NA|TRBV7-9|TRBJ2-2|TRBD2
CAIPLSWTSGEPLNTGELFF
TGTGCCATCCCCTTGAGCTGGACTAGCGGGGAGCCCTTGAACACCGGGGAGCTGTTTTTT
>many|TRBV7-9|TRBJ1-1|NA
CASSLAYGSSWGEAFF
TGTGCCAGCAGCTTAGCCTATGGGTCCTCCTGGGGTGAAGCTTTCTTT
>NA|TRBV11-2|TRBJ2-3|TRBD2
CASSLVPVVAGGSTDTQYF
TGTGCCAGCAGCTTAGTCCCCGTGGTAGCGGGAGGGTCCACAGATACGCAGTATTTT
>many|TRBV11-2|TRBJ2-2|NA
CASSLFPSAGLNTGELFF
TGTGCCAGCAGCTTATTTCCCTCCGCGGGGCTAAACACCGGGGAGCTGTTTTTT
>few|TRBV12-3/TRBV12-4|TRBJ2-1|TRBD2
CASSLGGSFDEQFF
TGTGCCAGCAGTTTGGGAGGGAGTTTCGATGAGCAGTTCTTC
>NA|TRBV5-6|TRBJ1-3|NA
CASSLYRLSGNTIYF
TGTGCCAGCAGCTTGTACAGGCTCTCTGGAAACACCATATATTTT
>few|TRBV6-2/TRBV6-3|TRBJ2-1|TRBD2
CASSYGGTGGNNEQFF
TGTGCCAGCAGTTATGGTGGAACGGGGGGGAACAATGAGCAGTTCTTC
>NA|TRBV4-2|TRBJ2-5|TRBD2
CASSQGSSGGARETQYF
TGTGCCAGCAGCCAAGGTTCCAGCGGGGGGGCCCGGGAGACCCAGTACTTC
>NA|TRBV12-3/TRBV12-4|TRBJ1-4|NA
CASSSGSQGGANEKLFF
TGTGCCAGCAGTTCGGGATCCCAAGGGGGAGCTAATGAAAAACTGTTTTTT
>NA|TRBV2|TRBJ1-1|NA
CASSVREGFTEAFF
TGTGCCAGCAGTGTCCGAGAGGGATTCACTGAAGCTTTCTTT
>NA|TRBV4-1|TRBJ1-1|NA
CASSQDPRAASTEAFF
TGCGCCAGCAGCCAAGATCCCCGAGCGGCAAGCACTGAAGCTTTCTTT
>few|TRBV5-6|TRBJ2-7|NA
CASSPKGPYVIQYF
TGTGCCAGCAGCCCTAAGGGTCCCTACGTAATACAGTACTTC
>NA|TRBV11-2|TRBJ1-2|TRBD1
CASSSSDRGNYGYTF
TGTGCCAGCAGCTCGTCGGACAGGGGAAACTATGGCTACACCTTC
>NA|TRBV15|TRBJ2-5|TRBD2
CATSGGGDQETQYF
TGTGCCACCAGCGGCGGGGGAGACCAAGAGACCCAGTACTTC
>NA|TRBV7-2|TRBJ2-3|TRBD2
CASSSYSSGRYPDTQYF
TGTGCCAGCAGCTCATACTCTAGCGGGAGGTACCCAGATACGCAGTATTTT
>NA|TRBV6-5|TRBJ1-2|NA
CASTPGVHGYTF
TGTGCCAGCACCCCGGGGGTTCATGGCTACACCTTC
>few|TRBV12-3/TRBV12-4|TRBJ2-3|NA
CASRGGSSTDTQYF
TGTGCCAGCAGAGGGGGGTCTAGCACAGATACGCAGTATTTT
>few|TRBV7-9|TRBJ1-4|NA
CASYRVGAGEKLFF
TGTGCCAGCTACCGGGTGGGAGCTGGAGAAAAACTGTTTTTT
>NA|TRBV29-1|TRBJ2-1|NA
CSVLAQDAGNEQFF
TGCAGCGTCCTTGCCCAGGATGCGGGCAATGAGCAGTTCTTC
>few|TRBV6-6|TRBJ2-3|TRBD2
CASSYATSGRWDADTQYF
TGTGCCAGCAGTTACGCGACTAGCGGGAGGTGGGATGCAGATACGCAGTATTTT
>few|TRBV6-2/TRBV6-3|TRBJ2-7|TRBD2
CASSTGTSGTF
TGTGCCAGCAGCACCGGGACTAGCGGAACTTTC
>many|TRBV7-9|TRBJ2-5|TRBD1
CASSTENRGPETQYF
TGTGCCAGCAGCACCGAGAACAGGGGTCCCGAGACCCAGTACTTC
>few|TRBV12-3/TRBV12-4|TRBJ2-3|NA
CASSLRLGATLTSTDTQYF
TGTGCCAGCAGTTTACGACTAGGGGCAACTCTAACTAGCACAGATACGCAGTATTTT
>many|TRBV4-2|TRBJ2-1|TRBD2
CASSQTPGTRNEQFF
TGTGCCAGCAGCCAAACCCCCGGGACTAGAAATGAGCAGTTCTTC
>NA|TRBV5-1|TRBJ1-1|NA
CASSPRLNTEAFF
TGCGCCAGCAGCCCCAGACTGAACACTGAAGCTTTCTTT
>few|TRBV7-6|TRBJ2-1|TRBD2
CASSLAQAGSTYNEQFF
TGTGCCAGCAGCTTAGCCCAAGCGGGAAGTACCTACAATGAGCAGTTCTTC
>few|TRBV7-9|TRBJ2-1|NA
CASSGRDFSESSYNEQFF
TGTGCCAGCAGCGGCCGGGACTTTAGCGAGAGCTCCTACAATGAGCAGTTCTTC
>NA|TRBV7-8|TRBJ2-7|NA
CASSLALEGGYEQYF
TGTGCCAGCAGCTTAGCCCTCGAAGGGGGCTACGAGCAGTACTTC
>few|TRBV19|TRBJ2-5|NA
CASSMGGGRGFEETQYF
TGTGCCAGTAGCATGGGAGGCGGCAGGGGGTTCGAAGAGACCCAGTACTTC
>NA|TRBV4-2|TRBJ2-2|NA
CASSQGIGGVLGGELFF
TGTGCCAGCAGCCAAGGCATCGGGGGCGTTCTAGGCGGGGAGCTGTTTTTT
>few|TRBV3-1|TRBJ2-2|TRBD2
CASSQDGTSGGHTGELFF
TGTGCCAGCAGCCAAGATGGGACTAGCGGGGGCCATACCGGGGAGCTGTTTTTT
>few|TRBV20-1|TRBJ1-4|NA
CSARDPSGTLGKLFF
TGCAGTGCTAGAGATCCATCAGGGACCCTCGGGAAACTGTTTTTT
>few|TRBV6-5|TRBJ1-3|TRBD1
CASTKLDRGLGGNTIYF
TGTGCCAGCACCAAACTGGACAGGGGGCTTGGTGGAAACACCATATATTTT
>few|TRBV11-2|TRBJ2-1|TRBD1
CASRAGGGQATSSYNEQFF
TGTGCCAGCAGGGCGGGTGGGGGACAGGCAACTAGCTCCTACAATGAGCAGTTCTTC
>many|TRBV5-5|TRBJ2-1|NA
CASSQDMYNEQFF
TGTGCCAGCAGCCAGGACATGTACAATGAGCAGTTCTTC
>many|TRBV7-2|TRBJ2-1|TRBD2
CASSSSGGAYNEQFF
TGTGCCAGCAGCAGTAGCGGGGGGGCTTACAATGAGCAGTTCTTC
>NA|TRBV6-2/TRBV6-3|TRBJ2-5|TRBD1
CASEQRGPQETQYF
TGTGCCAGCGAACAGAGGGGGCCCCAAGAGACCCAGTACTTC
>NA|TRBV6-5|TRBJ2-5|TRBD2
CASSYPSGSETQYF
TGTGCCAGCAGTTACCCTAGCGGGTCAGAGACCCAGTACTTC
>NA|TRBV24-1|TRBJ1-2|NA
CATSDLARTANYGYTF
TGTGCCACCAGTGATTTGGCCCGGACAGCCAACTATGGCTACACCTTC
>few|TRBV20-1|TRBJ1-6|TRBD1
CSIRGDNSPLHF
TGCAGTATCAGGGGGGATAATTCACCCCTCCACTTT
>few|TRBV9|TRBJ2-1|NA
CASSVYAVSSYNEQFF
TGTGCCAGCAGCGTATACGCGGTTAGCTCCTACAATGAGCAGTTCTTC
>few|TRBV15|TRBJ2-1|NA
CATSRTHTFRDNEQFF
TGTGCCACCAGCAGAACGCACACGTTCAGGGACAATGAGCAGTTCTTC
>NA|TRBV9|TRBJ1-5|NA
CASSVDPDYNQPQHF
TGTGCCAGCAGCGTAGACCCGGATTACAATCAGCCCCAGCATTTT
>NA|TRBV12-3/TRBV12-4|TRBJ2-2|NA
CASSGGTYTGELFF
TGTGCCAGCAGCGGCGGGACCTACACCGGGGAGCTGTTTTTT
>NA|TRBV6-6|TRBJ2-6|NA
CASSYPRLSGANVLTF
TGTGCCAGCAGTTACCCCCGGCTCTCTGGGGCCAACGTCCTGACTTTC
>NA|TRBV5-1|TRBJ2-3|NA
CASSSGAGDTQYF
TGCGCCAGCAGCTCAGGCGCTGGAGATACGCAGTATTTT
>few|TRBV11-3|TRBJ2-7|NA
CASSSSLYRSYEQYF
TGTGCCAGCAGCTCCAGCTTGTATCGGTCCTACGAGCAGTACTTC